This is a list of T cell receptor beta chains from one sample in a study of T cells in narcolepsy. Profiling relied on immunoSEQ multiplex PCR, and the TCRdb table lists in-frame clones only, not all of them. The table shows approximately 31,000 clones, with about 80% occurring only once. The sequenced sample consisted of CD45RA- memory CD4+ T cells from PBMCs. These TCRs come from a human donor with narcolepsy. Each CDR3 is given with its conserved first and last residue. The D gene is left open where the match is weak. Size is stated for part of the rows, as once, few or many counts, or as a class when the clone is expanded.

clone_size,j_call,v_call,d_call,cdr3_aa,cdr3_nt
.,TRBJ1-3,TRBV9,.,CASSAGTSGNTIYF,TGTGCCAGCAGCGCAGGGACTTCTGGAAACACCATATATTTT
.,TRBJ2-5,TRBV4-2,.,CASSQTTREETQYF,TGTGCCAGCAGCCAGACTACTAGGGAAGAGACCCAGTACTTC
.,TRBJ2-1,TRBV30,.,CAWRRSGAYNEQFF,TGTGCCTGGAGAAGGTCAGGAGCCTACAATGAGCAGTTCTTC
.,TRBJ1-1,TRBV4-2,.,CASSRGWGENTEAFF,TGTGCCAGCAGCCGTGGGTGGGGGGAGAACACTGAAGCTTTCTTT
.,TRBJ1-2,TRBV29-1,.,CSVGGGYGYTF,TGCAGCGTTGGAGGGGGCTATGGCTACACCTTC
.,TRBJ1-1,TRBV4-1,.,CASSQVSGWRAEAFF,TGCGCCAGCAGCCAAGTGTCAGGGTGGCGGGCTGAAGCTTTCTTT
.,TRBJ2-1,TRBV9,.,CASSVGTTTSYNEQLF,TGTGCCAGCAGCGTAGGGACTACTACCTCCTACAATGAGCAGCTCTTC
few,TRBJ1-6,TRBV6-4,TRBD1,CASSASGTGGAPLHF,TGTGCCAGCAGCGCCTCCGGGACAGGGGGGGCGCCCCTCCACTTT
once,TRBJ2-5,TRBV6-5,.,CASSFSRVETQYF,TGTGCCAGCAGTTTTAGTCGTGTCGAGACCCAGTACTTC
once,TRBJ2-7,TRBV5-1,TRBD1,CASSLAPGQSYEQYF,TGCGCCAGCAGCTTGGCCCCGGGACAGTCCTACGAGCAGTACTTC
.,TRBJ2-2,TRBV6-4,TRBD1,CASSEQGSNTGELFF,TGTGCCAGCAGCGAACAGGGGTCCAACACCGGGGAGCTGTTTTTT
.,TRBJ1-5,TRBV7-6,.,CASSLVMGDQPQHF,TGTGCCAGCAGCTTAGTGATGGGAGATCAGCCCCAGCATTTT
.,TRBJ2-1,TRBV7-7,TRBD1,CASSPAGTGGGNEQFF,TGTGCTAGCAGCCCGGCCGGGACAGGGGGCGGGAATGAGCAGTTCTTC
few,TRBJ2-7,TRBV5-4,TRBD1,CASSFSGTGGFGQYF,TGTGCCAGCAGCTTCTCCGGGACAGGGGGTTTCGGGCAGTACTTC
few,TRBJ1-1,TRBV11-3,.,CASSLGGVGTEAFF,TGTGCCAGCAGCTTAGGAGGGGTTGGCACTGAAGCTTTCTTT
.,TRBJ1-1,TRBV10-3,TRBD1,CAIQNRGDTEAFF,TGTGCCATCCAAAACAGGGGGGACACTGAAGCTTTCTTT
.,TRBJ1-5,TRBV19,.,CASSGAGGGQPQHF,TGTGCCAGTAGTGGCGCGGGGGGGGGTCAGCCCCAGCATTTT
.,TRBJ1-6,TRBV6-5,.,CASSYGGSRANSPLHF,TGTGCCAGCAGTTATGGGGGCTCCAGAGCCAATTCACCCCTCCACTTT
.,TRBJ2-7,TRBV5-1,TRBD1,CASSFGQANEQYF,TGCGCCAGCAGCTTCGGACAGGCGAACGAGCAGTACTTC
few,TRBJ1-1,TRBV7-3,.,CASSLNRDTEAFF,TGTGCCAGCAGCTTAAACAGAGACACTGAAGCTTTCTTT
.,TRBJ1-1,TRBV6-5,.,CASSYSIQGHTEAFF,TGTGCCAGCAGTTACTCAATACAGGGACACACTGAAGCTTTCTTT
.,TRBJ1-6,TRBV5-6,.,CASSLNPNSYNSPLHF,TGTGCCAGCAGCTTGAATCCGAACTCCTATAATTCACCCCTCCACTTT
.,TRBJ1-1,TRBV7-2,.,CASSPRTNLGAFF,TGTGCCAGCAGCCCCCGGACAAACCTGGGGGCTTTCTTT
.,TRBJ1-2,TRBV6-5,.,CASSLRGDGYTF,TGTGCCAGCAGTTTACGGGGAGACGGCTACACCTTC
.,TRBJ1-1,TRBV9,TRBD1,CASSPGQGLGEAFF,TGTGCCAGCAGCCCAGGACAGGGATTGGGTGAAGCTTTCTTT
.,TRBJ1-1,TRBV4-2,.,CASSQENRDPRAFF,TGTGCCAGCAGCCAAGAAAACAGGGACCCTCGGGCTTTCTTT
.,TRBJ1-4,TRBV18,.,CASSPPGTSEKLFF,TGCGCCAGCTCACCACCGGGAACGAGTGAAAAACTGTTTTTT
.,TRBJ1-1,TRBV5-6,.,CASSLAAGVADTEAFF,TGTGCCAGCAGCTTGGCCGCGGGCGTGGCGGACACTGAAGCTTTCTTT
.,TRBJ2-5,TRBV5-6,.,CASSLGDTLLETQYF,TGTGCCAGCAGCTTGGGAGACACCTTGCTGGAGACCCAGTACTTC
.,TRBJ2-7,TRBV5-4,TRBD1,CASSRTGTGGRKTYEQYF,TGTGCCAGCAGCCGTACCGGGACAGGGGGCCGAAAAACCTACGAGCAGTACTTC
.,TRBJ2-7,TRBV2,.,CASSVSLPGRSYEQYF,TGTGCCAGCAGTGTTTCCCTTCCAGGCCGCTCCTACGAGCAGTACTTC
.,TRBJ2-2,TRBV2,TRBD2,CASRETSGGTGELFF,TGTGCCAGCAGGGAGACTAGCGGGGGGACCGGGGAGCTGTTTTTT
.,TRBJ1-1,TRBV11-2,.,CASSQEGLNTEAFF,TGTGCCAGCAGCCAGGAGGGGTTGAACACTGAAGCTTTCTTT
.,TRBJ1-5,TRBV6-1,.,CASSRRVDQPQHF,TGTGCCAGCAGTCGGCGTGTTGATCAGCCCCAGCATTTT
few,TRBJ2-5,TRBV6-6,.,CASSYGTAQETQYF,TGTGCCAGCAGTTACGGGACGGCCCAAGAGACCCAGTACTTC
.,TRBJ1-3,TRBV5-1,.,CASSLGQSGNTIYF,TGCGCCAGCAGCTTGGGACAGTCTGGAAACACCATATATTTT
once,TRBJ1-4,TRBV2,.,CASIDRAFNEKLFF,TGTGCCAGCATCGATAGGGCGTTCAATGAAAAACTGTTTTTT
.,TRBJ2-5,TRBV25-1,.,CASTRQETQYF,TGTGCCAGCACGCGGCAAGAGACCCAGTACTTC
.,TRBJ1-2,TRBV2,.,CASSPGSEDYGYTF,TGTGCCAGCAGTCCAGGGAGCGAAGATTATGGCTACACCTTC
once,TRBJ1-6,TRBV5-1,TRBD1,CASSLVGTGDSPLHF,TGCGCCAGCAGCTTGGTTGGGACAGGGGATTCACCCCTCCACTTT
.,TRBJ2-1,TRBV30,TRBD2,CAWSGGGVHEQFF,TGTGCCTGGAGTGGCGGGGGGGTCCATGAGCAGTTCTTC
few,TRBJ1-5,TRBV19,.,CASSGGGWPQHF,TGTGCCAGTAGTGGGGGAGGGTGGCCCCAGCATTTT
.,TRBJ1-3,TRBV25-1,TRBD1,CASSVAQGAVNTIYF,TGTGCCAGCAGTGTAGCACAGGGGGCAGTAAACACCATATATTTT
.,TRBJ2-1,TRBV7-7,.,CASSLVEGNEQFF,TGTGCTAGCAGCTTAGTTGAAGGGAATGAGCAGTTCTTC
once,TRBJ1-6,TRBV2,.,CASSEEVGRNNSPLHF,TGTGCCAGCAGTGAAGAAGTAGGCAGGAATAATTCACCCCTCCACTTT
.,TRBJ1-2,TRBV27,.,CASSYNPHYGYTF,TGTGCCAGCAGTTATAACCCCCACTATGGCTACACCTTC